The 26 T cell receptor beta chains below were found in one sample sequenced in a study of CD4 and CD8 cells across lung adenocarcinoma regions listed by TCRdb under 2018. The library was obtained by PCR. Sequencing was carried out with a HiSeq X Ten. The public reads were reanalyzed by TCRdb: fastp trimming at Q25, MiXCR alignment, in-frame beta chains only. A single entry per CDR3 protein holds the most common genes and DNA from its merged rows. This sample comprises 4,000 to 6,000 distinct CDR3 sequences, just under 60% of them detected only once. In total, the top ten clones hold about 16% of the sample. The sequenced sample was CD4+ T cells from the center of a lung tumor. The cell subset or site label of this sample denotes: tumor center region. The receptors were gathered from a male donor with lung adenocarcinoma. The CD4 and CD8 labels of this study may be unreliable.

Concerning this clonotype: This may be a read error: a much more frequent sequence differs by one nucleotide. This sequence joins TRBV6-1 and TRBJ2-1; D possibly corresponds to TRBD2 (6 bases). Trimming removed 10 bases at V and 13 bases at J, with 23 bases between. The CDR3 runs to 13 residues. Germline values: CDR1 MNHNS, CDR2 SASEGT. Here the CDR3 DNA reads TGTGCCACCTCTACCGTCTCCGGAGGGACCCAGTTCTTC. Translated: CATSTVSGGTQFF.

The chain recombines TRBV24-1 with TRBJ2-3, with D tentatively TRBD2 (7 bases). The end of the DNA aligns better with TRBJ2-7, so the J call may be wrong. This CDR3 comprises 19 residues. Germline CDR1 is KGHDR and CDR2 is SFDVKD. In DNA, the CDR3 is TGTGCCACCAGTGACCCCGTGGGGTCTGGGGGCGGGGGCACAGATACGCAGTACTTC. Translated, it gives CATSDPVGSGGGGTDTQYF.

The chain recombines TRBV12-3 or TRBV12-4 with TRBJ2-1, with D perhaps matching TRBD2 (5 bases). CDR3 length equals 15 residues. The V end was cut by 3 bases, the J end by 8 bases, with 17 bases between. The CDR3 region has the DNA TGTGCCAGCAGTTTTTTTTCAGTTGTCGGGGATGAGCAGTTCTTC. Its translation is CASSFFSVVGDEQFF.

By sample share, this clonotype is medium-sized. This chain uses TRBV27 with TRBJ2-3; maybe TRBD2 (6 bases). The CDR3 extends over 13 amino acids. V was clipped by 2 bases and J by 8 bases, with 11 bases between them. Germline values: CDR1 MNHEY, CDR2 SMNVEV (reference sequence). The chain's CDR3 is CASSLAGGGTQYF. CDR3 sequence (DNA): TGTGCCAGCAGTTTAGCCGGGGGTGGTACGCAGTATTTT.

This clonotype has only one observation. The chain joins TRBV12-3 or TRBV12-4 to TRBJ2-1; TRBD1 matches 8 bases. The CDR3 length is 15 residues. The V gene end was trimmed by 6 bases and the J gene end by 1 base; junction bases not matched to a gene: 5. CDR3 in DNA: TGTGCCAGCAGCCCGGGACAGGAGTCCTACAATGAGCAGTTCTTC. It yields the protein CASSPGQESYNEQFF.

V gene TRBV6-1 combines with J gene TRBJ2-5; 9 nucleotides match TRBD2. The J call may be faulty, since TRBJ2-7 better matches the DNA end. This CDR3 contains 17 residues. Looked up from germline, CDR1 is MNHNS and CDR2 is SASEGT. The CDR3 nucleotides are TGTGCCAGCAGTGAAGCGGGCGGGAGGGGACCTAACTACGAGCAGTACTTC. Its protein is CASSEAGGRGPNYEQYF.

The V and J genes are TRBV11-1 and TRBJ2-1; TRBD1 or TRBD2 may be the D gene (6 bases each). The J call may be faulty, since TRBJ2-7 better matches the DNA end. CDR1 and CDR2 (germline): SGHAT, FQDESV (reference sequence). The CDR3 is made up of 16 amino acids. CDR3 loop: CASSPQEGGRSYEQYF. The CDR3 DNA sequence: TGTGCCAGCAGCCCCCAGGAGGGGGGACGCTCCTACGAGCAGTACTTC.

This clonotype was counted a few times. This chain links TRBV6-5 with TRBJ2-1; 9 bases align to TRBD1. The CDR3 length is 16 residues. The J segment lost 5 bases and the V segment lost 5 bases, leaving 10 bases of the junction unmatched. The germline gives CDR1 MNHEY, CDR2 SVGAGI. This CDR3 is CASSHIVGTGNNEQFF. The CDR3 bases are TGTGCCAGCAGTCACATAGTAGGGACAGGGAACAATGAGCAGTTCTTC.

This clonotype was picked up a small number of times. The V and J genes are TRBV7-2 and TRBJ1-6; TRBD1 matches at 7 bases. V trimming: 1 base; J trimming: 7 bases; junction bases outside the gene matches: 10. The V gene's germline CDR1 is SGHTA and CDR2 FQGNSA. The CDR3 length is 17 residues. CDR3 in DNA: TGTGCCAGCAGCTTAGGGACAGGCCAGAGGTGGAATTCACCCCTCCACTTT. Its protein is CASSLGTGQRWNSPLHF.

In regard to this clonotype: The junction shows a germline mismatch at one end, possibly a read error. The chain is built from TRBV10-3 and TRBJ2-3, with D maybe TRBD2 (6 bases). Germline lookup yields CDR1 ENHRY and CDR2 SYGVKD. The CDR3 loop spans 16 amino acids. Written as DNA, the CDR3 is TGTGCCATCAGCGCCCGGGGACTGGGAGAGAAAAACACGCAGTATTTC. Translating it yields CAISARGLGEKNTQYF.

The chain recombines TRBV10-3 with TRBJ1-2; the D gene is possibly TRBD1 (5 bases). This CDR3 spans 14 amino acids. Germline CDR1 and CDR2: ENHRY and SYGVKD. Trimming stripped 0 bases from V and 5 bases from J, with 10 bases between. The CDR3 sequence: CAISESNGGYGYTF. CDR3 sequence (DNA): TGTGCCATCAGTGAGTCTAATGGGGGTTATGGCTACACCTTC.

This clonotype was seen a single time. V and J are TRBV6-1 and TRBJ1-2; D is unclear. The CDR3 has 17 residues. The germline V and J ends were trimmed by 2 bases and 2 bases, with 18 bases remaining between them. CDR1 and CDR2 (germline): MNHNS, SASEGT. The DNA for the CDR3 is TGTGCCAGCAGTGAAAATTTCGGTGGGCAGGTCAACTATGGCTACACCTTC. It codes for CASSENFGGQVNYGYTF.

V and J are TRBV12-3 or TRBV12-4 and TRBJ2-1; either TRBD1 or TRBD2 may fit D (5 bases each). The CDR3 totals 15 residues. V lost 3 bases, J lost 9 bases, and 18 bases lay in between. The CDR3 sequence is CASSFRRGASFEQFF. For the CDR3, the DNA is TGTGCCAGCAGTTTTCGTCGAGGGGCCAGCTTTGAGCAGTTCTTC.

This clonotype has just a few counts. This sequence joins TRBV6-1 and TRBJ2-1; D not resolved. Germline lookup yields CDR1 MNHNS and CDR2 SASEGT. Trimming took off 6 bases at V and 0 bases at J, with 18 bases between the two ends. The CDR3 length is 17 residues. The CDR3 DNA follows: TGTGCCAGCAGACCCCTCCTGGCAATTAGCTCCTACAATGAGCAGTTCTTC. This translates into CASRPLLAISSYNEQFF.

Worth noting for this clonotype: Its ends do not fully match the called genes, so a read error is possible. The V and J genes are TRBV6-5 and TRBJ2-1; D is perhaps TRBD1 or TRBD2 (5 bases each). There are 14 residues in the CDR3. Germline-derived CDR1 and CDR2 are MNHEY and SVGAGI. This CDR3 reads CASSSSASSREQFF. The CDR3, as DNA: TGTGCCAGCAGTTCCTCTGCGAGCAGCAGGGAGCAGTTTTTC.

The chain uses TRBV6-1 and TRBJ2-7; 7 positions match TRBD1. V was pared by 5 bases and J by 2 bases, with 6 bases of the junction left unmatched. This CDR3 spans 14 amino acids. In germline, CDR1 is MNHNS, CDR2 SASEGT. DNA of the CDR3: TGTGCCAGCAGTAGACAGGGCTCTACCTACGAGCAGTACTTC. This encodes CASSRQGSTYEQYF.

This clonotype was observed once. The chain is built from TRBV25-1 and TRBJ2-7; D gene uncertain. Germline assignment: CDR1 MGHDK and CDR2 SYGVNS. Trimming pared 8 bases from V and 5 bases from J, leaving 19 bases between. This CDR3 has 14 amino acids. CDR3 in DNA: TGTGCCAGCGCGATAGGACCGCCGCTTAACGAGCAGTACTTC. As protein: CASAIGPPLNEQYF.

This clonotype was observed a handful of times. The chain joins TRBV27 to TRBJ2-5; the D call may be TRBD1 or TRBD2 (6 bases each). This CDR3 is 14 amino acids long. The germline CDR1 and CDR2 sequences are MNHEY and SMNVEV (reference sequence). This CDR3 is CAGSGGRDKETQYF. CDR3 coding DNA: TGTGCGGGCAGTGGGGGGCGTGACAAAGAGACCCAGTACTTC.

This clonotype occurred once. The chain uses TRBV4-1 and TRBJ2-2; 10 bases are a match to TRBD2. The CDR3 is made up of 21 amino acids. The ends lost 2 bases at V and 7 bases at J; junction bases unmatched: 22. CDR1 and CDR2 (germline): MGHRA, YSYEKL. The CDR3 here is CASSQKPTLAGGSFTGGELFF. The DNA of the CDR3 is TGCGCCAGCAGCCAAAAGCCCACCTTAGCGGGAGGATCTTTTACGGGCGGGGAGCTGTTTTTT.

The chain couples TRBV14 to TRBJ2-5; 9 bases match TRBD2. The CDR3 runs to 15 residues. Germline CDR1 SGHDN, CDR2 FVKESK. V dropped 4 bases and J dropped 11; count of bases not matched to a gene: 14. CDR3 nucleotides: TGTGCCAGCAGCCCCGTAGCGGGAGCCTACAATGAGCAGTACTTC. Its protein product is CASSPVAGAYNEQYF.

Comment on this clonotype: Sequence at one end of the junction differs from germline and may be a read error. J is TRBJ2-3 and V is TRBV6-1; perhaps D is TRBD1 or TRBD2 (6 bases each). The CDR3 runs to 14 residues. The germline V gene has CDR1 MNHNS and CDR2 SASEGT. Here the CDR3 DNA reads TGTGCGGGGAGTGGGGGGCCTGGCCCAGATACGCAGTATTTC. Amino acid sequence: CAGSGGPGPDTQYF.

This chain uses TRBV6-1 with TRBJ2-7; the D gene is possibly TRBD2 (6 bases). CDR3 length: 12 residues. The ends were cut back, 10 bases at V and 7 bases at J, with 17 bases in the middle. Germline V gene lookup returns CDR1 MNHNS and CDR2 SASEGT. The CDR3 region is CATSGRGWEQYF. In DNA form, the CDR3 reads TGTGCCACCTCCGGACGGGGGTGGGAGCAGTACTTC.

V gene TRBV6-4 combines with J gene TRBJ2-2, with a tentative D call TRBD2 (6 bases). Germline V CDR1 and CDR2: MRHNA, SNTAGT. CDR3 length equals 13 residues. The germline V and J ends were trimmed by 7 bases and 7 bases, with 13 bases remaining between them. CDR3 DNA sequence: TGTGCCAGCAAGGCTAGCGACGGCGGGGAGCTGTTTTTT. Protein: CASKASDGGELFF.

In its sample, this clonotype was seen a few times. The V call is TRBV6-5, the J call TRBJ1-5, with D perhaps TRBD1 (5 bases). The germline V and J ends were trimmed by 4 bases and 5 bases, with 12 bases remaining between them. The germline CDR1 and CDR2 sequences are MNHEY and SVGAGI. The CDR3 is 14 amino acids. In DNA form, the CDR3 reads TGTGCCAGCAGTTCGGGGGGGACGGATCAGCCCCAGCATTTT. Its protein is CASSSGGTDQPQHF.

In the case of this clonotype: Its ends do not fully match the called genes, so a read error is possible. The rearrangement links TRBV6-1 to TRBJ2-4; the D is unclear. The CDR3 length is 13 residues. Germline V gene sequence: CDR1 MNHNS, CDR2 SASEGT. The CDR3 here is CASLAVGLNKQYF. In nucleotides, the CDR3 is TGTGCCAGCCTTGCTGTGGGCCTCAATAAGCAGTACTTT.

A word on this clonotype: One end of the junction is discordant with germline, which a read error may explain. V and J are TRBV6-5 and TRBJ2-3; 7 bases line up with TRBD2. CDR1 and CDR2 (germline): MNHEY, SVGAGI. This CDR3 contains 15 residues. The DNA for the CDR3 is TGTGCCGGGGGTTACGGGGGGAGAGGGGAAGATACGCAGTATTTC. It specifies CAGGYGGRGEDTQYF.